The text below deals with one TCR beta chain. This CDR3 is built from 13 residues. CDR1 and CDR2 from the germline V gene are MNHEY and SMNVEV (reference sequence). V shed 5 bases, J shed 5 bases, and the junction held 6 bases outside the gene matches. The sample comes from a study of CD8+ T cells in alopecia areata. From PBMCs, CD4+ and CD8+ T cells were sorted. TCR sequencing used cDNA made by reverse transcription of extracted RNA. Clones were read by immunoSEQ multiplex PCR, and TCRdb kept only the in-frame ones, dropping some. This table has about 110,000 clones, under 60% appearing once. The V gene is TRBV27, the J gene TRBJ2-7, with TRBD1 matching over 7 bases. Sequencing was done on a sample of NKG2D-low CD8+ T cells sorted from blood. This receptor was taken from a human donor with alopecia areata. The CDR3 DNA sequence: TGTGCCAGCAGTATTGACAGGGTCCACGAGCAGTACTTC. Translation gives CASSIDRVHEQYF.